The 21 T cell receptor beta chains presented below share a single source sample, sequenced in a study of vaccination effects on CD4 cells after COVID-19 (dated by TCRdb to 2022 to 2024). In the ViraFEST assay, PBMC were stimulated with viral peptide pools, and antigen-specific CD4+ T cell clonotypes were then identified by expansion using TCR sequencing. After less than 13 days of culture, CD4+ T cells were isolated with the EasySep CD4+ T cell isolation kit. Two doses of either the BNT162b2 or the mRNA-1273 mRNA SARS-CoV-2 vaccine were administered to participants. No antigen is known for these receptors. Libraries were built with the immunoSEQ multiplex PCR assay. TCRdb took this table from immuneACCESS and kept in-frame rearrangements with V and J called. Such tables lack part of the clones; where checked against another copy, unresolved V genes explain under half of the gap, and the rest is unexplained. This sample is represented by some 74,000 clones; 75% to 85% of them were singletons. The ten largest clones capture around 1.3% of the sample.

Sequenced here: CD4+ T cells from PBMCs cultured with HCoV-229E spike peptides, sampled after COVID-19 vaccination. The cell subset or site label of this sample denotes: HCoV-229E spike overlapping peptide pool stimulation. These receptors were collected from a human donor who received a COVID-19 vaccine.

The genes are TRBV18 and TRBJ1-1; 7 nucleotides align to TRBD1. Germline values: CDR1 KGHSH, CDR2 LQKENI. CDR3 length: 12 residues. Trimming took 4 bases from V and 7 from J; bases not matched to a gene: 3. The CDR3 reads CASSRDRVEAFF. In nucleotides, the CDR3 is TGTGCCAGCTCACGGGACAGAGTTGAAGCTTTCTTT.

J is TRBJ2-3 and V is TRBV9; 7 bases line up with TRBD1. This CDR3 is built from 15 residues. CDR1 is SGDLS, CDR2 YYNGEE, per germline. J was trimmed by 3 bases and V by 4 bases; bases with no gene match: 8. The DNA for the CDR3 is TGTGCCAGCAGCCAAAAGGGACAGCAAACAGATACGCAGTATTTT. Translation: CASSQKGQQTDTQYF.

The chain couples TRBV7-9 to TRBJ1-1, with 8 nucleotides matching TRBD1. The ends lost 5 bases at V and 1 base at J; junction bases unmatched: 6. In germline, CDR1 is SEHNR, CDR2 FQNEAQ (reference sequence). The CDR3 runs to 15 residues. CDR3: CASSQAGTGNTEAFF. The CDR3 region has the DNA TGTGCCAGCAGCCAAGCCGGGACAGGGAACACTGAAGCTTTCTTT.

This clone was observed a handful of times. V gene TRBV5-4 combines with J gene TRBJ2-1, with D perhaps assigned TRBD1 or TRBD2 (5 bases each). V was shortened by 4 bases and J by 8 bases, with 16 bases between the two germline ends. CDR3 length: 14 amino acids. Per the germline V gene, CDR1 is SGHNT and CDR2 is YYREEE (reference sequence). The CDR3 loop is CASSPGTAPHEQFF. As DNA, the CDR3 is TGTGCCAGCAGCCCCGGGACGGCCCCCCATGAGCAGTTCTTC.

V usage is TRBV28 and J usage is TRBJ1-5, with 9 bases that match TRBD1. Trimming at V came to 4 bases and at J to 4 bases, leaving 11 bases not matched to a gene. From germline, CDR1 is MDHEN and CDR2 SYDVKM. The CDR3 extends over 17 amino acids. CDR3: CASSSPARDRGNQPQHF. The CDR3 bases are TGTGCCAGCAGTTCCCCCGCCCGTGACAGGGGGAATCAGCCCCAGCATTTT.

This clone was seen more than once but under ten times. The rearrangement links TRBV5-1 to TRBJ1-2; D is uncertain. The length of the CDR3 is 13 residues. V lost 1 base and J lost 1, with 5 bases in between. Looked up from germline, CDR1 is SGHRS and CDR2 is YFSETQ. The CDR3 DNA reads TGCGCCAGCAGCTTGCGGAGTAACTATGGCTACACCTTC. It yields the protein CASSLRSNYGYTF.

The CDR3 DNA is TGTGCCAGTACCCCCGAGCGGACTCATGGCTACACCTTC. This encodes CASTPERTHGYTF. This rearrangement joins TRBV19 to TRBJ1-2; D remains ambiguous. The CDR3 sequence is 13 residues long. The V end lost 7 bases, the J end lost 6 bases, and 15 bases lay between the germline ends. Per the germline V gene, CDR1 is LNHDA and CDR2 is SQIVND (reference sequence).

J is TRBJ2-6 and V is TRBV5-1; 12 bases are shared with TRBD1. V dropped 2 bases and J dropped 1; count of bases not matched to a gene: 13. The V gene's germline CDR1 is SGHRS and CDR2 YFSETQ. The CDR3 runs 21 residues. The CDR3 reads CASSFLPGQGAGESGANVLTF. DNA for the CDR3: TGCGCCAGCAGCTTTCTTCCGGGACAGGGGGCCGGGGAGTCTGGGGCCAACGTCCTGACTTTC.

V is TRBV19 and J is TRBJ2-3; 7 nucleotides match TRBD2. The V gene end was trimmed by 4 bases and the J gene end by 0 bases; junction bases not matched to a gene: 4. This CDR3 contains 15 residues. Germline assignment: CDR1 LNHDA and CDR2 SQIVND (reference sequence). The CDR3 spells CASSTGLVSTDTQYF. The DNA for the CDR3 is TGTGCCAGTAGTACTGGACTAGTGAGCACAGATACGCAGTATTTT.

V gene TRBV6-5 combines with J gene TRBJ2-1; 11 bases match TRBD1. The CDR3 runs 15 residues. The junction had 6 bases not matched to a gene; V was cut back by 4 bases and J by 7 bases. The germline V gene encodes CDR1 MNHEY and CDR2 SVGAGI. CDR3 DNA: TGTGCCAGCAGTTCCGGACAGGGGGCGGGGAATGAGCAGTTCTTC. Amino acids: CASSSGQGAGNEQFF.

This chain uses TRBV2 with TRBJ2-7, with 8 bases fitting TRBD1. The CDR3 is 13 amino acids. Per the germline V gene, CDR1 is SNHLY and CDR2 is FYNNEI. The ends lost 6 bases at V and 3 bases at J; junction bases unmatched: 4. CDR3 nucleotide sequence: TGTGCCAGCAGCTTCGGACAGGGCTACGAGCAGTACGTC. Its translation: CASSFGQGYEQYV.

The genes are TRBV2 and TRBJ1-2, with D possibly being TRBD1 (5 bases). The CDR3 is 13 residues long. Germline V gene data show CDR1 as SNHLY and CDR2 as FYNNEI. The germline V and J ends were trimmed by 3 bases and 8 bases, with 13 bases remaining between them. The CDR3, as DNA: TGTGCCAGCAGTGATTATGGGACGGGCGGCTACACCTTC. Translating gives CASSDYGTGGYTF.

The chain couples TRBV29-1 to TRBJ1-6; D not certain. There are 12 residues in the CDR3. CDR1 and CDR2 from the germline V gene are SQVTM and ANQGSEA. V lost 7 bases and J lost 7, with 11 bases in between. Here the CDR3 DNA reads TGCAGCGCTAGGACCGGGAATTCACCCCTCCACTTT. This gives the protein CSARTGNSPLHF.

The chain employs TRBV19 and TRBJ1-1; TRBD1 matches at 11 bases. Germline V gene sequence: CDR1 LNHDA, CDR2 SQIVND (reference sequence). The CDR3 has 17 residues. Trimming removed 7 bases from V and 1 base from J; junction bases left unmatched: 11. The CDR3 region has the DNA TGTGCCAGTAAAAGCCCTGGACAGGGGGCGCCGAACACTGAAGCTTTCTTT. Translating gives CASKSPGQGAPNTEAFF. Combining the CDR3 with reference TRBV19 and TRBJ1-1 gives the whole variable domain DGGITQSPKYLFRKEGQNVTLSCEQNLNHDAMYWYRQDPGQGLRLIYYSQIVNDFQKGDIAEGYSVSREKKESFPLTVTSAQKNPTAFYLCASKSPGQGAPNTEAFFGQGTRLTVV.

The genes are TRBV7-2 and TRBJ2-5, with D hard to call. The CDR3 has 13 amino acids. The germline gives CDR1 SGHTA, CDR2 FQGNSA. Trimming left V 5 bases short and J 5 bases short, with 12 bases between. CDR3 DNA sequence: TGTGCCAGCAGCATACCGTTGGGGGAGACCCAGTACTTC. Its translation is CASSIPLGETQYF.

This clone was seen a handful of times. CDR3 DNA sequence: TGTGCCAGCAGCTTGTCTTTTACGGCCTACGAGCAGTACGTC. Residues: CASSLSFTAYEQYV. The rearrangement uses TRBV5-5 and TRBJ2-7; D not certain. This CDR3 has 14 amino acids. Trimming left V 1 base short and J 2 bases short, with 10 bases between. Germline CDR1 is SGHKS and CDR2 is YYEKEE (reference sequence).

This rearrangement joins TRBV27 to TRBJ2-6, with 10 bases aligning to TRBD1. Germline assignment: CDR1 MNHEY and CDR2 SMNVEV (reference sequence). The CDR3 has 16 amino acids. V lost 4 bases, J lost 3 bases, and 3 bases stayed unmatched. CDR3 loop: CASSSDRGDGANVLTF. CDR3 bases: TGTGCCAGCAGTTCGGACAGGGGGGATGGGGCCAACGTCCTGACTTTC.

This chain links TRBV18 with TRBJ2-7; no reliable D call. V was trimmed by 2 bases and J by 2 bases, leaving 7 bases between them. CDR1 KGHSH and CDR2 LQKENI come from the germline V gene. This CDR3 contains 13 residues. CDR3 in DNA: TGTGCCAGCTCACCAGGAAACACCTACGAGCAGTACGTC. It yields the protein CASSPGNTYEQYV.

The chain is built from TRBV5-1 and TRBJ2-5; 7 positions match TRBD1. Per germline, CDR1 SGHRS and CDR2 YFSETQ. The CDR3 runs 15 residues. With V trimmed by 2 bases and J by 5 bases, 9 bases remained unmatched. The chain's CDR3 is CASSFSEGAGETQYF. CDR3 nucleotide sequence: TGCGCCAGCAGCTTCTCCGAGGGGGCTGGGGAGACCCAGTACTTC. The full variable domain, its missing parts supplied by reference TRBV5-1 and TRBJ2-5, is KAGVTQTPRYLIKTRGQQVTLSCSPISGHRSVSWYQQTPGQGLQFLFEYFSETQRNKGNFPGRFSGRQFSNSRSEMNVSTLELGDSALYLCASSFSEGAGETQYFGPGTRLLVL.

This clone was counted a few times. The chain has TRBV6-1 and TRBJ1-6; the D is unclear. This CDR3 is built from 17 residues. CDR1 and CDR2 (germline): MNHNS, SASEGT. Between the trimmed V and J ends, which lost 2 bases and 3 bases, there was a span of 14 bases. The CDR3 nucleotides are TGTGCCAGCAGTGAAAGGCTCCAATTAATCTATAATTCACCCCTCCACTTT. Translated: CASSERLQLIYNSPLHF.

V usage is TRBV18 and J usage is TRBJ1-4; D gene unclear. The germline V and J ends were trimmed by 2 bases and 8 bases, with 6 bases remaining between them. The CDR3 sequence is 12 residues long. CDR1 and CDR2 (germline): KGHSH, LQKENI. The DNA for the CDR3 is TGTGCCAGCTCACCAGAACGCGAAAAACTGTTTTTT. Translating it yields CASSPEREKLFF.